The TCR beta chain under discussion was sequenced for a study of cytomegalovirus exposure and HLA in healthy donors. Study-level findings and limits: In vitro testing confirmed a few CMV-associated chains as specific for CMV antigens. According to reports, the classifier identified cytomegalovirus status with high specificity and sensitivity. Across donors, most TCRs were seen rarely, yet some public ones were widespread.

For this clone: Antigen specificity is unknown.

Sequencing was performed with immunoSEQ multiplex PCR; in TCRdb, only in-frame clones are kept and a portion is missing. The sample comprises 120,000 to 150,000 clones, 87% of which are singletons, and roughly 4.3% rests with the top ten. Trimming shortened V by 5 bases and J by 6 bases, and 16 bases separated the two germline ends. CDR1 is MDHEN and CDR2 is SYDVKM in the germline V gene. The CDR3 consists of 15 residues. This chain joins TRBV28 and TRBJ1-4, with a tentative D call TRBD1 (6 bases). Material for sequencing was PBMCs. This TCR was recovered from a man aged 18 to 29 in good health and CMV-seropositive. CDR3 amino acids: CASSPGRTDDEKLFF. The CDR3 DNA reads as TGTGCCAGCAGTCCCGGGCGGACAGACGATGAAAAACTGTTTTTT.